The clone carrying this TCR beta chain was detected ten times or more. Antigen specificity is unknown. This record comes from a study of T cells in Graves' hyperthyroidism and ophthalmopathy. Findings and caveats of the study: The blood repertoire included most of the expanded thyroid clonotypes above 0.001.

Uncontrolled infection, other autoimmune disease, pregnancy and lactation each barred patients from inclusion. RNA transcripts were the template for amplifying TCR beta CDR3 regions. HTBI primers were employed in a first-round RT-PCR of the TCR CDR3. Using its own MiXCR run on the multiplex PCR reads, TCRdb lists one record per CDR3 protein. The table lists some 700,000 distinct CDR3 sequences, 15% to 20% of them singletons, with about 16% in the top ten. The CDR3 has 14 residues. The germline CDR1 and CDR2 sequences are SEHNR and FQNEAQ (reference sequence). V lost 5 bases to trimming and J lost 1 base; unmatched junction nucleotides: 4.

The source of this sequence is a man between 45 and 60 years old with Graves' hyperthyroidism. The J gene is TRBJ1-1, the V gene TRBV7-9; 7 nucleotides agree with TRBD1. Material for sequencing was blood. CDR3 DNA sequence: TGTGCCAGCAGCATTGGACAGGAGAACACTGAAGCTTTCTTT. Residues: CASSIGQENTEAFF.